The source of this T cell receptor beta chain is a study of blood T cells in healthy people across ages. A remark on this clonotype: Its antigen is not identified.

General observations from the study: Donor CMV status, an unknown factor, possibly confounded changes in expanded clonotypes.

They isolated at least 6 million PBMCs from each sample. Each sample yielded at least 6 micrograms of PBMC total RNA. Using a J-beta primer mix together with a sample-barcoded 5' primer, a second PCR was run for roughly 7 to 11 cycles. Every sample gave at least 2.5 million paired-end reads containing CDR3. MiXCR, run by TCRdb on the 5' RACE reads, gives a single entry per CDR3 protein. Of about 780,000 distinct CDR3 sequences listed, around 50% are singletons. This sequence originates from an elderly man in good health. The sequencing input was blood.

Here the CDR3 DNA reads TGCAGTGCTACCGGCAGTAGATCACCCCTCCACTTT. This gives the protein CSATGSRSPLHF. V gene TRBV20-1 combines with J gene TRBJ1-6; D is ambiguous. There are 12 residues in the CDR3. V dropped 4 bases and J dropped 10 bases, with 11 bases sitting between them. Germline V gives CDR1 DFQATT, CDR2 SNEGSKA (reference sequence).